The 30 T cell receptor beta chains listed next were all sequenced from one sample in a study of cytomegalovirus exposure and HLA in healthy donors. Measured with immunoSEQ multiplex PCR; TCRdb has only the in-frame clones, and not every one. The sample contains approximately 220,000 clones, over 80% of which appear only once. Sequencing was performed on PBMCs. The source is a woman aged 25 to 39 in good health and CMV-seropositive.

This clone was counted a single time. This chain links TRBV4-3 with TRBJ2-1; 7 bases map to TRBD1. V lost 0 bases and J lost 4; bases outside the gene matches: 9. The CDR3 is 17 residues long. The germline CDR1 and CDR2 sequences are LGHNA and YSLEER. The CDR3 here is CASSQDYWAGGYNEQFF. In DNA form, the CDR3 reads TGCGCCAGCAGCCAAGATTATTGGGCAGGGGGTTACAATGAGCAGTTCTTC.

The V and J genes are TRBV6-1 and TRBJ2-2; TRBD1 matches 7 bases. J gave up 5 bases and V 4 bases, and 4 bases lay outside the gene matches. There are 14 residues in the CDR3. Germline CDR1 is MNHNS and CDR2 is SASEGT. The CDR3 is CASSGDSRTGELFF. The DNA for the CDR3 is TGTGCCAGCAGTGGGGACAGTCGGACCGGGGAGCTGTTTTTT.

The chain carries TRBV6-1 and TRBJ2-3; a weak D match, TRBD2 (5 bases). The ends were cut back, 5 bases at V and 6 bases at J, with 15 bases in the middle. Germline assignment: CDR1 MNHNS and CDR2 SASEGT. This CDR3 spans 14 amino acids. Here the CDR3 reads CASSLRDFGDTQYF. CDR3 bases: TGTGCCAGCAGTCTCCGGGATTTTGGGGATACGCAGTATTTT.

This chain uses TRBV18 with TRBJ1-1; no clear D gene. Germline lookup yields CDR1 KGHSH and CDR2 LQKENI. The CDR3 totals 14 residues. Trimming took 0 bases from V and 1 from J, leaving 6 bases between them. The CDR3 DNA follows: TGTGCCAGCTCACCACCCCCCCCGAACACTGAAGCTTTCTTT. Protein sequence: CASSPPPPNTEAFF.

This clone has just a few counts. The chain links TRBV9 to TRBJ2-1; 12 bases align to TRBD2. This CDR3 has 13 residues. Germline trimming cut 4 bases from V and 10 bases from J; bases unmatched to any gene: 3. Germline assignment: CDR1 SGDLS and CDR2 YYNGEE. The CDR3 bases are TGTGCCAGCAGCTCGACTAGCGGGAGCGAGCAGTTCTTC. Translating it yields CASSSTSGSEQFF.

This CDR3 reads CALTNLAGGNTGELFF. The CDR3 region has the DNA TGTGCCTTGACAAACCTAGCGGGAGGGAACACCGGGGAGCTGTTTTTT. The chain is built from TRBV30 and TRBJ2-2, with 11 bases aligning to TRBD2. There are 16 residues in the CDR3. V lost 7 bases, J lost 1 base, and 8 bases stayed unmatched. The germline V gene has CDR1 GTSNPN and CDR2 SVGIG (reference sequence).

In its sample, this clone was seen a few times. V gene TRBV2 combines with J gene TRBJ2-1; 7 bases are a match to TRBD2. The germline V gene has CDR1 SNHLY and CDR2 FYNNEI. The CDR3 consists of 12 residues. V shed 6 bases, J shed 10 bases, and the junction held 6 bases outside the gene matches. The CDR3 loop is CASRNSGGEQFF. DNA of the CDR3: TGTGCCAGCAGAAACTCGGGAGGCGAGCAGTTCTTC. Filled out from reference TRBV2 and TRBJ2-1, the complete variable domain reads EPEVTQTPSHQVTQMGQEVILRCVPISNHLYFYWYRQILGQKVEFLVSFYNNEISEKSEIFDDQFSVERPDGSNFTLKIRSTKLEDSAMYFCASRNSGGEQFFGPGTRLTVL.

The CDR3 loop reads CASSLSGQADYGYTF. The CDR3 nucleotides are TGTGCCAGCAGCCTCTCGGGACAGGCGGACTATGGCTACACCTTC. The chain employs TRBV7-9 and TRBJ1-2; 8 bases map to TRBD1. Per germline, CDR1 SEHNR and CDR2 FQNEAQ (reference sequence). Trimming cost V 5 bases and J 3 bases; bases outside gene matches: 8. The CDR3 runs 15 residues. Drawing the rest from reference TRBV7-9 and TRBJ1-2, the complete variable domain is DTGVSQNPRHKITKRGQNVTFRCDPISEHNRLYWYRQTLGQGPEFLTYFQNEAQLEKSRLLSDRFSAERPKGSFSTLEIQRTEQGDSAMYLCASSLSGQADYGYTFGSGTRLTVV.

The chain joins TRBV6-6 to TRBJ2-7, with D unresolved. Trimming shortened V by 0 bases and J by 4 bases, and 10 bases separated the two germline ends. The CDR3 contains 14 residues. CDR1 is MNHNY and CDR2 is SVGAGI in the germline V gene (reference sequence). The CDR3 protein is CASSYSSGSYEQYF. As DNA, the CDR3 is TGTGCCAGCAGTTACTCGAGTGGCTCATACGAGCAGTACTTC.

The rearrangement joins TRBV30 to TRBJ1-3; no firm D call. Germline assignment: CDR1 GTSNPN and CDR2 SVGIG (reference sequence). The CDR3 is 13 amino acids. Deletions cut 0 bases from V and 2 bases from J, with 5 bases between. The CDR3 protein is CAWSVNAGNTIYF. As DNA, the CDR3 is TGTGCCTGGAGTGTAAACGCTGGAAACACCATATATTTT. The full variable domain, completed using reference TRBV30 and TRBJ1-3, is SQTIHQWPATLVQPVGSPLSLECTVEGTSNPNLYWYRQAAGRGLQLLFYSVGIGQISSEVPQNLSASRPQDRQFILSSKKLLLSDSGFYLCAWSVNAGNTIYFGEGSWLTVV.

CDR3 nucleotides: TGTGCCAGCAGCTCGCTGAAGGACAGGACTGACTACACCTTC. Translated: CASSSLKDRTDYTF. This chain uses TRBV7-8 with TRBJ1-2; 7 nucleotides match TRBD1. After removal of 4 bases from V and 10 bases from J, the junction contained 12 bases not matched to a gene. CDR3 length equals 14 residues. From germline, CDR1 is SGHVS and CDR2 FQNEAQ.

The chain employs TRBV2 and TRBJ2-7, with D perhaps TRBD1 or TRBD2 (5 bases each). V lost 7 bases and J lost 3, with 16 bases in between. The germline V gene has CDR1 SNHLY and CDR2 FYNNEI. The CDR3 totals 14 residues. DNA for the CDR3: TGTGCCAGCACCCTCGGGACGGGGCTCTACGAGCAGTACTTC. As protein: CASTLGTGLYEQYF.

The gene calls are TRBV27 and TRBJ2-1, with 10 bases that match TRBD2. The junction had 12 bases not matched to a gene; V was cut back by 5 bases and J by 8 bases. Germline V gene lookup returns CDR1 MNHEY and CDR2 SMNVEV (reference sequence). CDR3 length: 16 residues. CDR3 sequence reads: CASSPQRAGGPDEQFF. DNA of the CDR3: TGTGCCAGCAGTCCCCAGAGAGCGGGAGGGCCCGATGAGCAGTTCTTC.

This clone has just a few counts. The chain combines TRBV5-1 with TRBJ1-2; D ambiguous. From germline, CDR1 is SGHRS and CDR2 YFSETQ. The CDR3 sequence is 12 residues long. The V end was cut by 2 bases, the J end by 5 bases, with 7 bases between. The chain's CDR3 is CASSFDKYGYTF. The CDR3 coding sequence is TGCGCCAGCAGCTTCGACAAGTATGGCTACACCTTC.

The rearrangement uses TRBV6-5 and TRBJ2-1; unclear D gene. Germline lookup yields CDR1 MNHEY and CDR2 SVGAGI. Trimming removed 7 bases from V and 4 bases from J, with 11 bases in between. The CDR3 is made up of 13 amino acids. CDR3 sequence reads: CASTRTPYNEQFF. The CDR3 nucleotides read TGTGCCAGCACCAGAACCCCATACAATGAGCAGTTCTTC.

The rearrangement joins TRBV27 to TRBJ1-2; a weak D match, TRBD1 (5 bases). Germline loops: CDR1 MNHEY, CDR2 SMNVEV (reference sequence). The CDR3 runs to 15 residues. The V gene lost 6 bases and the J gene lost 5 bases, with 19 bases spanning the gap. The CDR3, as DNA: TGTGCCAGCAGGTCCCCGTCGACAGTTGGGTATGGCTACACCTTC. Its translation: CASRSPSTVGYGYTF.

The chain employs TRBV28 and TRBJ1-2; TRBD1 aligns across 8 bases. This CDR3 contains 15 residues. Germline assignment: CDR1 MDHEN and CDR2 SYDVKM. With 5 bases clipped from V and 4 bases from J, the junction kept 9 bases outside the gene matches. CDR3 region: CASSGPSGTGYGYTF. CDR3 in DNA: TGTGCCAGCAGTGGACCCTCCGGGACAGGCTATGGCTACACCTTC.

The genes are TRBV13 and TRBJ2-1; D possibly corresponds to TRBD2 (5 bases). V shed 4 bases and J shed 4 bases, with 11 bases lying between them. CDR1 is PRHDT and CDR2 is FYEKMQ in the germline V gene (reference sequence). CDR3 length equals 14 residues. The DNA for the CDR3 is TGTGCCAGCAGCTCCCGGGAAGTATACAATGAGCAGTTCTTC. Protein sequence: CASSSREVYNEQFF.

The chain carries TRBV2 and TRBJ1-2, with 8 positions matching TRBD1. CDR1 and CDR2 (germline): SNHLY, FYNNEI. The CDR3 has 12 amino acids. Trimming at V came to 5 bases and at J to 9 bases, leaving 5 bases not matched to a gene. CDR3 coding DNA: TGTGCCAGCAGTCCCAGGACAGGGCGCTACACCTTC. It is translated as CASSPRTGRYTF.

In this sample, this clone turned up a few times. The chain joins TRBV30 to TRBJ2-5, with D perhaps matching TRBD1 or TRBD2 (6 bases each). Looked up from germline, CDR1 is GTSNPN and CDR2 is SVGIG (reference sequence). This CDR3 has 14 amino acids. The V gene lost 4 bases and the J gene lost 5 bases, with 17 bases spanning the gap. DNA of the CDR3: TGTGCCTGGACTCCCCGGGGGCTTGAGGAGACCCAGTACTTC. Protein product: CAWTPRGLEETQYF. Variable domain in full (rest from reference TRBV30 and TRBJ2-5): SQTIHQWPATLVQPVGSPLSLECTVEGTSNPNLYWYRQAAGRGLQLLFYSVGIGQISSEVPQNLSASRPQDRQFILSSKKLLLSDSGFYLCAWTPRGLEETQYFGPGTRLLVL.

The V gene is TRBV5-4, the J gene TRBJ2-7; weak D call: TRBD1 (5 bases). The germline V gene encodes CDR1 SGHNT and CDR2 YYREEE (reference sequence). This CDR3 is 13 amino acids long. Trimming pared 0 bases from V and 3 bases from J, leaving 7 bases between. In DNA, the CDR3 is TGTGCCAGCAGCTTGGTGACAGACTACGAGCAGTACTTC. Translation gives CASSLVTDYEQYF. The full variable domain, completed using reference TRBV5-4 and TRBJ2-7, is ETGVTQSPTHLIKTRGQQVTLRCSSQSGHNTVSWYQQALGQGPQFIFQYYREEENGRGNFPPRFSGLQFPNYSSELNVNALELDDSALYLCASSLVTDYEQYFGPGTRLTVT.

V usage is TRBV7-8 and J usage is TRBJ2-4; TRBD2 agrees at 8 bases. The germline CDR1 and CDR2 sequences are SGHVS and FQNEAQ. V shed 5 bases, J shed 7 bases, and the junction held 7 bases outside the gene matches. The length of the CDR3 is 14 residues. The CDR3 DNA reads TGTGCCAGCAGCCTCCGACTAGCGACCAACATTCAGTACTTC. Encoded protein: CASSLRLATNIQYF.

This clone was seen only a few times. The gene calls are TRBV6-1 and TRBJ1-4; the D gene is possibly TRBD1 (6 bases). CDR1 and CDR2 from the germline V gene are MNHNS and SASEGT. This CDR3 is built from 14 residues. With 5 bases removed from V and 5 bases from J, the gap between germline ends came to 12 bases. The DNA for the CDR3 is TGTGCCAGCAGTAAAGACAGGACCAATGAAAAACTGTTTTTT. Protein sequence: CASSKDRTNEKLFF.

This sequence joins TRBV5-1 and TRBJ2-2; possibly TRBD1 for D (5 bases). Germline-derived CDR1 and CDR2 are SGHRS and YFSETQ. The V end was cut by 5 bases, the J end by 4 bases, with 9 bases between. The CDR3 has 13 amino acids. For the CDR3, the DNA is TGCGCCAGCAGTTCGACAGTCACCGGGGAGCTGTTTTTT. The encoded protein is CASSSTVTGELFF.

J is TRBJ1-1 and V is TRBV4-1, with unresolved D. With 3 bases removed from V and 3 bases from J, the gap between germline ends came to 8 bases. Germline loops: CDR1 MGHRA, CDR2 YSYEKL. The CDR3 covers 13 residues. In nucleotides, the CDR3 is TGCGCCAGCAGCCAGCAGCAGGACACTGAAGCTTTCTTT. As protein: CASSQQQDTEAFF.

The chain couples TRBV6-5 to TRBJ1-3; D is unclear. The CDR3 is 13 amino acids. The V gene lost 6 bases and the J gene lost 4 bases, with 10 bases spanning the gap. Germline loops: CDR1 MNHEY, CDR2 SVGAGI. DNA of the CDR3: TGTGCCAGCAGCCCAACGGAGGGAAACACCATATATTTT. It specifies CASSPTEGNTIYF.

The rearrangement joins TRBV5-1 to TRBJ1-2; D unresolved. The germline V gene encodes CDR1 SGHRS and CDR2 YFSETQ. Trimming pared 2 bases from V and 5 bases from J, leaving 19 bases between. This CDR3 contains 16 residues. In DNA form, the CDR3 reads TGCGCCAGCAGCTTAGGGATCAAACCCTCTCCATATGGCTACACCTTC. As protein: CASSLGIKPSPYGYTF.

This sequence joins TRBV9 and TRBJ2-2, with 7 bases lining up with TRBD1. CDR3 size: 13 residues. Germline V gene sequence: CDR1 SGDLS, CDR2 YYNGEE. V was pared by 4 bases and J by 7 bases, with 4 bases of the junction left unmatched. Here the CDR3 reads CASSYRGIGELFF. CDR3 in DNA: TGTGCCAGCAGCTACAGGGGAATCGGGGAGCTGTTTTTT.

This clone was counted a single time. The genes are TRBV27 and TRBJ1-4; TRBD1 agrees at 9 bases. Trimming at V came to 7 bases and at J to 5 bases, leaving 5 bases not matched to a gene. The CDR3 has 14 residues. In germline, CDR1 is MNHEY, CDR2 SMNVEV (reference sequence). The CDR3 sequence: CASMPDRGNEKLFF. Written as DNA, the CDR3 is TGTGCCAGCATGCCGGACAGGGGAAATGAAAAACTGTTTTTT.

The chain links TRBV6-5 to TRBJ1-1; D may be TRBD1 (5 bases). Germline lookup yields CDR1 MNHEY and CDR2 SVGAGI. CDR3 size: 15 residues. Between the trimmed V and J ends, which lost 4 bases and 3 bases, there was a span of 15 bases. CDR3 coding DNA: TGTGCCAGCAGTTCCCTCCAAGGGGCGCACACTGAAGCTTTCTTT. It yields the protein CASSSLQGAHTEAFF.